A single TCR beta chain is shown here with its context. The antigen remains unidentified. This record comes from a study of early T cells in non-severe SARS-CoV-2 infection. Study information: Sequencing used unsorted whole-blood bulk RNA, so chains lack pairing. Points from the study as a whole: In VDJdb matching, anti-spike CD8 responses were favored while private and CD4 specificities went missing.

The V and J ends lost 0 bases and 6 bases respectively, with 6 bases between them. The CDR3 is 13 residues long. Germline V gene lookup returns CDR1 MGHRA and CDR2 YSYEKL. Unique molecular identifiers were added to individual cDNA molecules. A single record per CDR3 protein comes from TCRdb applying MiXCR to the 5' RACE reads. This sample carries approximately 110,000 distinct CDR3 sequences, 15% of them seen once, and the ten largest clones take 21%. This chain links TRBV4-1 with TRBJ1-5, with D uncertain. The sequenced material came from whole blood. The receptor comes from an adult who was a healthcare worker with PCR-confirmed SARS-CoV-2 infection or an uninfected control (not recorded which). DNA of the CDR3: TGCGCCAGCAGCCAAGATCTGGGTCAGCCCCAGCATTTT. It is translated as CASSQDLGQPQHF.